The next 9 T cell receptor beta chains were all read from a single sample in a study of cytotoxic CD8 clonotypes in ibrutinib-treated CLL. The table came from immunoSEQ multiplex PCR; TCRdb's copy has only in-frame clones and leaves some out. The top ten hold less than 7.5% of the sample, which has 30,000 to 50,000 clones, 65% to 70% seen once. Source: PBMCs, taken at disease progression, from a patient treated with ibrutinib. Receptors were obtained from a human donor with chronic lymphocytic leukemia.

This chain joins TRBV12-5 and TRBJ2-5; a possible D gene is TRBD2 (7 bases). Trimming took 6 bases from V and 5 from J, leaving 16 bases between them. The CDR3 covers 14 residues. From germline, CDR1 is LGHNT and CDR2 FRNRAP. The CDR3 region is CASGPGGVTETQYF. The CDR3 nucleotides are TGTGCTAGTGGCCCGGGGGGCGTTACGGAGACCCAGTACTTC.

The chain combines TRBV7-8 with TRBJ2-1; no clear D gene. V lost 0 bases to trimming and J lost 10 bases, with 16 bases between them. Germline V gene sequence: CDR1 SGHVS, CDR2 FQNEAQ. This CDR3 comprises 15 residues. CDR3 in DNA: TGTGCCAGCAGCTTAGCTACTCGCTTCCAGTCAGAGCAGTTCTTC. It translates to CASSLATRFQSEQFF.

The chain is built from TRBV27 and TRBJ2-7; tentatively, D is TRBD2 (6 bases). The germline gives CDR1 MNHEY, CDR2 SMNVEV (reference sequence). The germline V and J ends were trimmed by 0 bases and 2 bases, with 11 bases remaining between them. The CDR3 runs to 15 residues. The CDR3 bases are TGTGCCAGCAGTTTATCGGCGGGGAGACCCTACGAGCAGTACTTC. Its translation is CASSLSAGRPYEQYF.

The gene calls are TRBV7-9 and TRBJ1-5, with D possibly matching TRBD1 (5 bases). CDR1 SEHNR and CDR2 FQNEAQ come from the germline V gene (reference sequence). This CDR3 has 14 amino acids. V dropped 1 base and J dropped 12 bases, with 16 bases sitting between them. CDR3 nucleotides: TGTGCCAGCAGCTTAGAAGGTGAAGTGGGGCTCCAGCATTTT. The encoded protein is CASSLEGEVGLQHF.

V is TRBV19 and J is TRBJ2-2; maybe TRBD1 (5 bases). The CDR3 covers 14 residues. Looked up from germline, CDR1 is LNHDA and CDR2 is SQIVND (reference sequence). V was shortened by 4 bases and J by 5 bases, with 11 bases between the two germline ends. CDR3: CASSTGYRTGELFF. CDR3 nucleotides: TGTGCCAGTAGTACAGGGTACAGGACCGGGGAGCTGTTTTTT.

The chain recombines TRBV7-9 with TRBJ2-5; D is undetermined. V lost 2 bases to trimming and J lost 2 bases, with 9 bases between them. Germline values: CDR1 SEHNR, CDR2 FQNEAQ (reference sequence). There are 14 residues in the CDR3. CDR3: CASSLNGQQETQYF. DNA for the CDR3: TGTGCCAGCAGCTTAAATGGCCAACAAGAGACCCAGTACTTC. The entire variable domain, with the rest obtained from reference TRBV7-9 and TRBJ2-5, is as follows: DTGVSQNPRHKITKRGQNVTFRCDPISEHNRLYWYRQTLGQGPEFLTYFQNEAQLEKSRLLSDRFSAERPKGSFSTLEIQRTEQGDSAMYLCASSLNGQQETQYFGPGTRLLVL.

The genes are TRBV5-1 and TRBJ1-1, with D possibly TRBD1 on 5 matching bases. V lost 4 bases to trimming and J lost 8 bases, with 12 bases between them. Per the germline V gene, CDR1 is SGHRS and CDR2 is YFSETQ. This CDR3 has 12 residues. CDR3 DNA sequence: TGCGCCAGCAGCCCCCAGGGCCGGGAAGCTTTCTTT. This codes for CASSPQGREAFF.

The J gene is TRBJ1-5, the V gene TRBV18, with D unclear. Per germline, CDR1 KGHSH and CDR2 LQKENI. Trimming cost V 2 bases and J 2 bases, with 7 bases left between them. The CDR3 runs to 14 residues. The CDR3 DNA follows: TGTGCCAGCTCACCATCAGAGGGCAATCAGCCCCAGCATTTT. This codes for CASSPSEGNQPQHF.

The CDR3 spells CASSYRGVRNTGELFF. The CDR3 bases are TGTGCCAGCAGTTACCGAGGGGTTAGGAACACCGGGGAGCTGTTTTTT. V gene TRBV6-6 combines with J gene TRBJ2-2; D is possibly TRBD1 or TRBD2 (5 bases each). Germline assignment: CDR1 MNHNY and CDR2 SVGAGI (reference sequence). The CDR3 is 16 residues long. The V end was cut by 2 bases, the J end by 1 base, with 11 bases between.